What follows describes a single TCR beta chain. This sample is part of a study of glioma-infiltrating T cells after dendritic cell vaccination. The germline V and J ends were trimmed by 4 bases and 3 bases, with 13 bases remaining between them. This CDR3 spans 14 amino acids. The V gene's germline CDR1 is SGHDT and CDR2 YYEEEE. As for time point: after dendritic cell vaccination, including at tumor progression/relapse. No glioblastoma patient carried an isocitrate dehydrogenase mutation. Primers: 60 V beta forward and 13 J beta reverse. TCRdb keeps only in-frame clones here, not all; method: immunoSEQ multiplex PCR. Of fewer than 90,000 clones in the sample, around 83% were seen once.

The chain combines TRBV5-6 with TRBJ1-2; tentative D call: TRBD1 (6 bases). This sample comprised blood, obtained after dendritic cell vaccination. The clonotype comes from a human donor with glioblastoma. Here the CDR3 DNA reads TGTGCCAGCAGCCTAGGGACAACCTACTATGGCTACACCTTC. Translation gives CASSLGTTYYGYTF.